The T cell receptor (beta chain) described here comes from a study of graft-versus-host responses after intestinal transplantation. At the level of the study: Following induction with anti-thymocyte globulin, all recipients were given tacrolimus and steroids for around three years. Study results and caveats: GvH clonotypes were identified within recipient marrow, with a subset emerging first in ileum or blood. In patients with graft-donor T cell macrochimerism, allograft graft-versus-host to host-versus-graft clonal ratios were high. Association was observed between peak circulating GvH clone levels and early post-transplant HvG declines.

Concerning this clone itself: Its specificity is not known. The sample holds other DNA sequences that translate to the same CDR3.

The CDR3 runs to 16 residues. The V and J ends lost 2 bases and 5 bases respectively, with 22 bases between them. Germline V lookup: CDR1 SQVTM, CDR2 ANQGSEA. The repertoire was sequenced with immunoSEQ multiplex PCR; TCRdb's copy has only in-frame clones and lacks some. The table lists 30,000 to 45,000 clones, over 80% of them singletons. Sequenced material: PBMCs, taken about 38 months after transplant. The J gene is TRBJ2-7, the V gene TRBV29-1, with a possible D match to TRBD2 (7 bases). The source of this sequence is a human patient who received an intestinal transplant, so some T cells may come from the graft donor. Here the CDR3 reads CSVEPAGGGNPHEQYF. CDR3 nucleotide sequence: TGCAGCGTTGAACCTGCTGGCGGGGGCAATCCCCACGAGCAGTACTTC.